This T cell receptor beta chain came from a study of cytomegalovirus exposure and HLA in healthy donors. Study observations and caveats: Among donors in an Asian-associated ancestry cluster, a later analysis reportedly found fewer N-insertions than the approximately 700-donor mean.

As concerns this clone: Its antigen is undetermined.

Both 60 Vbeta primers and 13 Jbeta primers went into the PCR. TCRdb's copy holds only in-frame clones and misses some; the assay was immunoSEQ multiplex PCR. The sample has 110,000 or so clones, 82% seen once. V lost 0 bases and J lost 4, with 12 bases in between. Germline lookup yields CDR1 MNHNS and CDR2 SASEGT. The CDR3 contains 15 residues. The chain is built from TRBV6-1 and TRBJ1-2, with D tentatively TRBD1 (6 bases). Sequences were obtained from PBMCs. The receptor comes from a woman between 18 and 29 years old in good health and CMV-seronegative. Here the CDR3 reads CASSEAGGGGYGYTF. CDR3 coding DNA: TGTGCCAGCAGTGAAGCGGGGGGCGGGGGCTATGGCTACACCTTC.